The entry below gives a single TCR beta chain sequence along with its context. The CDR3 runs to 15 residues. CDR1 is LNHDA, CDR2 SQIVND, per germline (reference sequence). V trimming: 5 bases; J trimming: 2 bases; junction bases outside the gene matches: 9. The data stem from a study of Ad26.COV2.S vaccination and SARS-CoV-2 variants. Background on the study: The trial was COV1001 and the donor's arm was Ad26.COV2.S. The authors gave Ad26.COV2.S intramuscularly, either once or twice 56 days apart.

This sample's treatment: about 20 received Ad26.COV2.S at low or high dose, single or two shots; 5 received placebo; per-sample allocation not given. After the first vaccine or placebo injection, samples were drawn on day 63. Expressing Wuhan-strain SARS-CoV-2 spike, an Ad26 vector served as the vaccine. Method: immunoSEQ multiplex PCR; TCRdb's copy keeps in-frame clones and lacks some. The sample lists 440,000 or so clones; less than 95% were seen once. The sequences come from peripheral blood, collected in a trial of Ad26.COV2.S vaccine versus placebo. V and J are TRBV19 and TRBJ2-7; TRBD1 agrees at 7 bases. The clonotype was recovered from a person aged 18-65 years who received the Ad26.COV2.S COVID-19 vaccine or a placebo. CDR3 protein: CASSPGQATTYEQYF. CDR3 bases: TGTGCCAGTAGTCCCGGACAGGCCACTACCTACGAGCAGTACTTC.